This is a list of T cell receptor beta chains from one sample in a study of hypomethylating agent response in myelodysplastic syndrome. The method was immunoSEQ multiplex PCR; TCRdb's version includes in-frame clones alone and lacks a portion of them. This table holds 950 to 1,300 clones, approximately 78% found once. The specimen comprised bone marrow, sampled before or after starting hypomethylating agent treatment for myelodysplastic syndrome (not recorded which). These receptors were obtained from a human donor with myelodysplastic syndrome. Each CDR3 is given with its conserved first and last residue. D genes are given only for firm matches. Not all rows give a size; the values are once, few, many and, for expanded clones, a class.

d_call: NA; clone_size: few; v_call: TRBV27; j_call: TRBJ2-7; cdr3_length: 14; cdr3_aa: CASRPGDLSYEQYF; cdr3_nt: TGTGCCAGCAGACCGGGAGATTTGTCCTACGAGCAGTACTTC
d_call: NA; clone_size: NA; v_call: TRBV7-2; j_call: TRBJ1-1; cdr3_length: 16; cdr3_aa: CASSLEGRGAGTEAFF; cdr3_nt: TGTGCCAGCAGCTTAGAGGGTAGAGGGGCAGGTACTGAAGCTTTCTTT
d_call: TRBD1; clone_size: NA; v_call: TRBV10-2; j_call: TRBJ2-5; cdr3_length: 14; cdr3_aa: CASRLGQGKETQYF; cdr3_nt: TGCGCCAGCAGGTTGGGACAGGGGAAGGAGACCCAGTACTTC
d_call: NA; clone_size: NA; v_call: TRBV9; j_call: TRBJ1-1; cdr3_length: 13; cdr3_aa: CASSVRGAGEAFF; cdr3_nt: TGTGCCAGCAGCGTACGGGGGGCAGGTGAAGCTTTCTTT
d_call: NA; clone_size: NA; v_call: TRBV10-3; j_call: TRBJ2-7; cdr3_length: 12; cdr3_aa: CAVLGVPYEQYF; cdr3_nt: TGTGCCGTATTGGGAGTCCCCTACGAGCAGTACTTC
d_call: NA; clone_size: few; v_call: TRBV27; j_call: TRBJ1-6; cdr3_length: 14; cdr3_aa: CASSLQGHNSPLHF; cdr3_nt: TGTGCCAGCAGTCTGCAGGGTCATAATTCACCCCTCCACTTT
d_call: TRBD2; clone_size: NA; v_call: TRBV19; j_call: TRBJ2-4; cdr3_length: 16; cdr3_aa: CASSKRAGRIENIQYF; cdr3_nt: TGTGCCAGTAGTAAGCGGGCCGGGAGGATTGAAAACATTCAGTACTTC
d_call: NA; clone_size: NA; v_call: TRBV2; j_call: TRBJ2-7; cdr3_length: 11; cdr3_aa: CASRTNSEQYF; cdr3_nt: TGTGCCAGCAGGACTAATTCCGAGCAGTACTTC
d_call: NA; clone_size: NA; v_call: TRBV11-2; j_call: TRBJ1-2; cdr3_length: 14; cdr3_aa: CASSLSGVGNGYTF; cdr3_nt: TGTGCCAGCAGCTTATCCGGAGTGGGGAATGGCTACACCTTC
d_call: NA; clone_size: NA; v_call: TRBV10-3; j_call: TRBJ1-1; cdr3_length: 15; cdr3_aa: CAISELGGRSTEAFF; cdr3_nt: TGTGCCATCAGTGAATTAGGAGGGCGAAGTACTGAAGCTTTCTTT
d_call: NA; clone_size: NA; v_call: TRBV4-3; j_call: TRBJ1-6; cdr3_length: 21; cdr3_aa: CASSQDFGEDSLFGSYSPLHF; cdr3_nt: TGCGCCAGCAGCCAAGATTTCGGGGAGGACAGTCTTTTTGGGAGCTATTCACCCCTCCACTTT
d_call: TRBD2; clone_size: once; v_call: TRBV7-9; j_call: TRBJ2-5; cdr3_length: 17; cdr3_aa: CASSGTRGAPHQETQYF; cdr3_nt: TGTGCCAGCAGCGGGACGCGGGGGGCGCCCCACCAAGAGACCCAGTACTTC
d_call: TRBD1; clone_size: NA; v_call: TRBV6-5; j_call: TRBJ1-1; cdr3_length: 13; cdr3_aa: CASSYSRGLEAFF; cdr3_nt: TGTGCCAGCAGTTACTCCAGGGGGCTTGAAGCTTTCTTT
d_call: NA; clone_size: NA; v_call: TRBV19; j_call: TRBJ1-1; cdr3_length: 14; cdr3_aa: CATTSWGGGTEAFF; cdr3_nt: TGTGCCACCACCTCCTGGGGGGGCGGTACTGAAGCTTTCTTT
d_call: NA; clone_size: NA; v_call: TRBV5-1; j_call: TRBJ2-1; cdr3_length: 14; cdr3_aa: CASSLGGINNEQFF; cdr3_nt: TGCGCCAGCAGCTTGGGCGGGATCAACAATGAGCAGTTCTTC
d_call: NA; clone_size: NA; v_call: TRBV30; j_call: TRBJ1-4; cdr3_length: 14; cdr3_aa: CAWSRGSTNEKLFF; cdr3_nt: TGTGCCTGGAGTCGGGGGTCCACTAATGAAAAACTGTTTTTT
d_call: TRBD1; clone_size: NA; v_call: TRBV6-5; j_call: TRBJ1-2; cdr3_length: 12; cdr3_aa: CASRTGGRGYTF; cdr3_nt: TGTGCCAGCAGGACAGGGGGCCGCGGCTACACCTTC
d_call: NA; clone_size: NA; v_call: TRBV28; j_call: TRBJ1-5; cdr3_length: 15; cdr3_aa: CASSRRGGIYQPQHF; cdr3_nt: TGTGCCAGCAGCCGCAGGGGAGGGATCTATCAGCCCCAGCATTTT
d_call: NA; clone_size: NA; v_call: TRBV5-1; j_call: TRBJ1-1; cdr3_length: 14; cdr3_aa: CASSLFLWGTEAFF; cdr3_nt: TGCGCCAGCAGCCTTTTCCTGTGGGGCACTGAAGCTTTCTTT
d_call: NA; clone_size: NA; v_call: TRBV6-1; j_call: TRBJ1-3; cdr3_length: 13; cdr3_aa: CASSDRQGNTIYF; cdr3_nt: TGTGCCAGCAGTGATCGACAGGGAAACACCATATATTTT
d_call: TRBD2; clone_size: once; v_call: TRBV6-1; j_call: TRBJ2-1; cdr3_length: 15; cdr3_aa: CASSKAGAGYNEQFF; cdr3_nt: TGTGCCAGCTCTAAAGCGGGAGCGGGGTACAATGAGCAGTTCTTC
d_call: TRBD1; clone_size: NA; v_call: TRBV15; j_call: TRBJ1-4; cdr3_length: 15; cdr3_aa: CATSPRTGRNEKLFF; cdr3_nt: TGTGCCACCAGCCCACGGACAGGGAGGAATGAAAAACTGTTTTTT
d_call: NA; clone_size: large; v_call: TRBV4-3; j_call: TRBJ1-4; cdr3_length: 13; cdr3_aa: CASRDFANEKLFF; cdr3_nt: TGCGCCAGCAGGGACTTCGCTAATGAAAAACTGTTTTTT
d_call: NA; clone_size: NA; v_call: TRBV2; j_call: TRBJ1-6; cdr3_length: 14; cdr3_aa: CASRETGSNSPLHF; cdr3_nt: TGTGCCAGCAGAGAGACAGGAAGTAATTCACCCCTCCACTTT
d_call: NA; clone_size: NA; v_call: TRBV7-9; j_call: TRBJ1-1; cdr3_length: 16; cdr3_aa: CASSLGRVGSGTEAFF; cdr3_nt: TGTGCCAGCAGCTTAGGCAGGGTAGGGTCGGGCACTGAAGCTTTCTTT
d_call: NA; clone_size: NA; v_call: TRBV29-1; j_call: TRBJ2-7; cdr3_length: 9; cdr3_aa: CREAGEQYF; cdr3_nt: TGCAGAGAGGCGGGCGAGCAGTACTTC